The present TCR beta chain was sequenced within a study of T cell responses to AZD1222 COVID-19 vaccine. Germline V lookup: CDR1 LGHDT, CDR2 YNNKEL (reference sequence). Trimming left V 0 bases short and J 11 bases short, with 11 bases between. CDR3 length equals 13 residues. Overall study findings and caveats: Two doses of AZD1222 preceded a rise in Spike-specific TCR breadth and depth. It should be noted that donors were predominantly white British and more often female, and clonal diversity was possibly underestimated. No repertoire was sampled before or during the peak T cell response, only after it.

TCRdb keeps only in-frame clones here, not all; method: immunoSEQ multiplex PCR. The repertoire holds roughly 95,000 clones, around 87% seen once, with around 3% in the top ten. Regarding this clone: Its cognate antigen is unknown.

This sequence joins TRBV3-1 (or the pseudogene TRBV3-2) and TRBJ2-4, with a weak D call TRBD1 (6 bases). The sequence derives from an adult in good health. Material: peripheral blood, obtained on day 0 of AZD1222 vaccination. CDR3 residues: CASSQDRGGVQYF. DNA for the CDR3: TGTGCCAGCAGCCAAGATCGAGGGGGTGTTCAGTACTTC.